This T cell receptor beta chain was obtained from a study of blood T cell repertoires in COVID-19. At the level of the study: Acute and convalescent COVID-19 samples came from the United States, Italy and Spain. The cDNA or gDNA used as material had been derived from T cells, B-cell-depleted T cells, or PBMCs.

V was cut by 1 base and J by 7 bases, with 13 bases left in between. Germline CDR1 SGHAT, CDR2 FQNNGV. There are 14 residues in the CDR3. Authors' data handling: Amplified reference gene primers provided the basis for estimating nucleated cell counts. The assay was immunoSEQ multiplex PCR, and TCRdb's table has in-frame clones only and misses some. V, J and clone size derive from that table, while D and trimming were established from the DNA sequence. This sample yields some 180,000 clones, of which 85% to 90% are seen a single time; 0.55% to 0.8% belongs to the top ten. The receptor was derived from a man aged 50-60 years with acute or convalescent COVID-19. Sequenced sample: peripheral blood. The V and J genes are TRBV11-2 and TRBJ2-5; perhaps TRBD2 as D (6 bases). For the CDR3, the DNA is TGTGCCAGCAGCTTAGTACTAGCTCGGGGGACCCAGTACTTC. It yields the protein CASSLVLARGTQYF.